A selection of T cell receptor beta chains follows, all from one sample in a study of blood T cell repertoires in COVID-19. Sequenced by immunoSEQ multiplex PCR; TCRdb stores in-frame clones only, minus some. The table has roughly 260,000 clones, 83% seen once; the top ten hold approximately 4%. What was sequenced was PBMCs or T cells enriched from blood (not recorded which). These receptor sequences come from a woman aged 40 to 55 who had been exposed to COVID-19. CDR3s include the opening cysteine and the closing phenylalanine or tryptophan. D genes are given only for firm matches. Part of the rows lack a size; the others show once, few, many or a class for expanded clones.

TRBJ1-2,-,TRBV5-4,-,TGTGCCAGCAGCTTGGCAGGGACTAACTATGGCTACACCTTC,CASSLAGTNYGYTF
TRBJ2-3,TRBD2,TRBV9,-,TGTGCCAGCAGCGTAGGGATCGGGACTAGCGGATCAGATACGCAGTATTTT,CASSVGIGTSGSDTQYF
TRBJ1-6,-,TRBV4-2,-,TGTGCCAGCAGCCAAGAGGCAGGCCTCTATAATTCACCCCTCCACTTT,CASSQEAGLYNSPLHF
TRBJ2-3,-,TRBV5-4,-,TGTGCCAGCAGCTTCACAGGGAGATACACAGATACGCAGTATTTT,CASSFTGRYTDTQYF
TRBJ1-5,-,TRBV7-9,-,TGTGCCAGCAGCTTGACGGGACTCAATCAGCCCCAGCATTTT,CASSLTGLNQPQHF
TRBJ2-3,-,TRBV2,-,TGTGCCAGCAGCTCAGGGGCAAATACGCAGTATTTT,CASSSGANTQYF
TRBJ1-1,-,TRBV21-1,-,TGTGCCAGCACCAAGAGGGGGACAGTGAACACTGAAGCTTTCTTT,CASTKRGTVNTEAFF
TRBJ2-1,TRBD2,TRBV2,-,TGTGCCAGCAGTGTCCAAGGACTAGCGATCTACAATGAGCAGTTCTTC,CASSVQGLAIYNEQFF
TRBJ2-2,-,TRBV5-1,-,TGCGCCAGCAGCCCCGTCGGTACCAACACCGGGGAGCTGTTTTTT,CASSPVGTNTGELFF
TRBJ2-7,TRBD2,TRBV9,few,TGTGCCAGCAGCGTAGGTAGCGGGGGGGACTCCTACGAGCAGTACTTC,CASSVGSGGDSYEQYF
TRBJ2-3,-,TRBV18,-,TGTGCCAGCTCACCACTCCAGGGGGGATGGGAAGATACGCAGTATTTT,CASSPLQGGWEDTQYF
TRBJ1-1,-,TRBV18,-,TGTGCCAGCCTAGGGGACAAAGCTTTTGGGGCTTTCTTT,CASLGDKAFGAFF
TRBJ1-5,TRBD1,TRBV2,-,TGTGCCAGCAGCACCAGGGGGCAGGGCCGGGGCAATCAGCCCCAGCATTTT,CASSTRGQGRGNQPQHF
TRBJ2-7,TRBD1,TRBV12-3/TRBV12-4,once,TGTGCCAGCAGTCCTACAGGACAGGGGCAGTACTTC,CASSPTGQGQYF
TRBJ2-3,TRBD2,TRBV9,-,TGTGCCAGCAGCGTAGCCGGGACTAGCGGCACAGATACGCAGTATTTT,CASSVAGTSGTDTQYF
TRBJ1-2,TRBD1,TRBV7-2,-,TGTGCCAGCAGCCCAGGGACAGGGAATAATGGCTACACCTTC,CASSPGTGNNGYTF
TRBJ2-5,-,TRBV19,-,TGTGCCAGTAGTATTGGGACTTCCCAAGAGACCCAGTACTTC,CASSIGTSQETQYF
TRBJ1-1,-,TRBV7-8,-,TGTGCCAGCAGCTTAGGATCACTCACTGAAGCTTTCTTT,CASSLGSLTEAFF
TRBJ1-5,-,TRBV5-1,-,TGCGCCAGCAGCTTGGACGCGGGCAATCAGCCCCAGCATTTT,CASSLDAGNQPQHF
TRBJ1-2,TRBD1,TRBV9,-,TGTGCCAGCAGCGAGGCGGGACAGGGAATCTACACCTTC,CASSEAGQGIYTF
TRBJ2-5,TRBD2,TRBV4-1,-,TGCGCCAGCAGCCTCCCCCTCGGTAGCGGGGGTTCCGAAGAGACCCAGTACTTC,CASSLPLGSGGSEETQYF
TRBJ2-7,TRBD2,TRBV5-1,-,TGCGCCAGCAGCTGGCGGCTAGCGGGGGGGGACGAGCAGTACTTC,CASSWRLAGGDEQYF
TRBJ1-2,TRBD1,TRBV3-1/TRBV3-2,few,TGTGCCAGCAGCCTCGTTCGCTGGCCGGACCAGGGGGGTAACTATGGCTACACCTTC,CASSLVRWPDQGGNYGYTF
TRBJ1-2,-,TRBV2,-,TGTGCCAGCAGTGAGTTCCCAGGGGACCCATATGGCTACACCTTC,CASSEFPGDPYGYTF
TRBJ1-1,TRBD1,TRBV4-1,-,TGCGCCAGCAGCCAAGATGGGCCGGGACAGGACCCGAACACTGAAGCTTTCTTT,CASSQDGPGQDPNTEAFF
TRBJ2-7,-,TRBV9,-,TGTGCCAGCAGCCCCTATAACTCCAAAAATCCCGAGCAGTACTTC,CASSPYNSKNPEQYF
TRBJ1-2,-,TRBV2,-,TGTGCCAGCAGAGTGAGTCCCTATGGCTACACCTTC,CASRVSPYGYTF
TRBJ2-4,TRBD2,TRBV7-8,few,TGTGCCAGCAGCTTTCCTAGCGGGGGGGTTGAAAACATTCAGTACTTC,CASSFPSGGVENIQYF
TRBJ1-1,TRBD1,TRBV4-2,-,TGTGCCAGCAGCCAAGGGATAAGGGGGCGTAGCGCTTTCTTT,CASSQGIRGRSAFF
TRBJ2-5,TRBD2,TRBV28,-,TGTGCCAGCAGTCCCGGACTAGCGGGGCTCGGAGAGACCCAGTACTTC,CASSPGLAGLGETQYF
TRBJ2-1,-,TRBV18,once,TGTGCCAGCTCACCACTCGCGGATGAGCAGTTCTTC,CASSPLADEQFF
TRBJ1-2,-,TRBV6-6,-,TGTGCCAGCACATGGTCAGGCTATGGCTACACCTTC,CASTWSGYGYTF
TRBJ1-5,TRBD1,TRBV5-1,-,TGCGCCAGCAGCCCAGGGGACAGGGGGCGGCGGCAGCCCCAGCATTTT,CASSPGDRGRRQPQHF
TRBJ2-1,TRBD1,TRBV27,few,TGTGCCAGCAGTTTCCTTGGACAGGGGAGGAATGAGCAGTTCTTC,CASSFLGQGRNEQFF
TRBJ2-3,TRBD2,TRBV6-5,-,TGTGCCAGCAGTTACGCTCGGGGGGGAGCAGATACGCAGTATTTT,CASSYARGGADTQYF
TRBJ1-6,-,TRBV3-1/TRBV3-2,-,TGTGCCAGCAGCCAAGGGGAGAAGACACCCCTCCACTTT,CASSQGEKTPLHF
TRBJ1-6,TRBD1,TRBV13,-,TGTGCCAGCAGCTTAGGGGGGACAGGGGATTCACCCCTCCACTTT,CASSLGGTGDSPLHF
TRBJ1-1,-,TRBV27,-,TGTGCCAGCAGGCCAGAAGGGGGCACTGAAGCTTTCTTT,CASRPEGGTEAFF
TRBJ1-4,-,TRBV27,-,TGTGCCAGCAGGGGGGGGGCCGCCAATGAAAAACTGTTTTTT,CASRGGAANEKLFF
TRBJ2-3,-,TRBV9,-,TGTGCCAGCAGCCCAGGAACTAGCACAGATACGCAGTATTTT,CASSPGTSTDTQYF
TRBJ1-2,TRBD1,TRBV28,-,TGTGCCAGCAGTCTCCGGACAGGCTCTCTCGGGGGCTACACCTTC,CASSLRTGSLGGYTF
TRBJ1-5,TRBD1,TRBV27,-,TGTGCCAGCAGTTGGGACAGGTCTCAGCCCCAGCATTTT,CASSWDRSQPQHF
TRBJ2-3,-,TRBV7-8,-,TGTGCCAGCAGCTTAGTTTCCGCGGGCACAGATACGCAGTATTTT,CASSLVSAGTDTQYF